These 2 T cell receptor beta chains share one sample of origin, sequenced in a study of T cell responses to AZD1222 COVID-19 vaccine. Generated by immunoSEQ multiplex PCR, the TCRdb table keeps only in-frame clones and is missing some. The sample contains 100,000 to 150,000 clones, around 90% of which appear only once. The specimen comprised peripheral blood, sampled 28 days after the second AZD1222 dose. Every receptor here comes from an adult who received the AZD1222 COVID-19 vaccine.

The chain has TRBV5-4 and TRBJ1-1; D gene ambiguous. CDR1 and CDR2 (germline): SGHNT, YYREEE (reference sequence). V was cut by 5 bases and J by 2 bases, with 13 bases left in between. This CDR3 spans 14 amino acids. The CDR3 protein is CASRAVITNTEAFF. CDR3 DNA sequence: TGTGCCAGCAGGGCAGTCATCACTAACACTGAAGCTTTCTTT.

The CDR3 reads CASSLMGQGMGLNTEAFF. Written as DNA, the CDR3 is TGCGCCAGCAGCCTTATGGGACAGGGGATGGGTCTGAACACTGAAGCTTTCTTT. The chain is built from TRBV5-1 and TRBJ1-1, with 10 positions matching TRBD1. This CDR3 contains 18 residues. CDR1 is SGHRS and CDR2 is YFSETQ in the germline V gene. The ends lost 4 bases at V and 0 bases at J; junction bases unmatched: 12.